The entry below describes one T cell receptor (beta chain). This clone has more than one count but fewer than ten. Its cognate antigen has yet to be identified. No base quality information exists; no much larger clone differs at one position. These data belong to a study of shared clonotypes between healthy human individuals (dated by TCRdb to between 2020 and 2021). Context from the whole study: The cohort comprised a couple of women and a few men aged 18 to 49 years. Different laboratories and diverse techniques were used to prepare libraries and sequence TCR repertoires, to increase sequencing depth and limit assay-specific biases. Each donor's leukapheresis produced roughly between roughly 0.85 and 9.5 billion PBMCs. Blood TCR repertoires of roughly 5 healthy adults were deeply sequenced to estimate repertoire size and the extent of clonotype sharing between individuals. For each donor, three plates each were used for CD4 naive and CD4 memory, two plates were used for CD8 naive, and one plate was used for CD8 memory.

Using the deep immunoSEQ assay, multiplex PCR amplified TCR CDR3 regions from genomic DNA. Genomic DNA extracted from each cell subset was distributed evenly over all wells of several immunoSEQ 96-well plates, and each plate served as one replicate. For sorted subsets, each replicate PCR was loaded with 200 to 250 ng genomic DNA, equivalent to 30,000 or so T cell genomes. Purified libraries were measured with a Qubit 3.0 fluorometer, size-checked on a Bioanalyzer 2100, and measured again with the KAPA Library Quantification kit. Each immunoSEQ 96-well plate was sequenced on its own single-read 150-cycle Illumina NextSeq 550 flow cell. Per the original workflow: Because the immunoSEQ output held only junctional sequences and lacked quality scores, the filtering could not match the filtering applied to full-length reads. To assign V/J genes and CDR3, sequences were annotated using PyIR, a Python wrapper for IgBLAST v1.9, with IMGT germline references. Any read was removed if the V/J assignment was weak (E-value above 1e-6), the CDR3 was missing, or the read contained stop codons, out-of-frame junctions, or ambiguous translated residues. A V3J clonotype was defined by an identical inferred V gene, J gene, and CDR3 amino acid sequence. Percentage overlap between repertoires was calculated by dividing the number of shared unique clonotypes by the size of the smaller repertoire. Richness of each repertoire was evaluated using RTK rarefaction, the Chao1 estimator, and Recon v2.1 estimates of unobserved clonotypes. For all TCRbeta clonotypes obtained by the gDNA method from a few donors, generation probabilities were computed with OLGA. Here the immuneACCESS table is served through TCRdb, limited to in-frame sequences with V and J called. Missing clones are a known gap in these copies; in checked studies unresolved V genes cover under half, and the rest lacks a known reason. D and trimming come from the DNA, and the V and J calls and clone size come from that table. A total of roughly 1.5 million clones appear in this sample, under 99% of them only once. Around 0.45% of the sample rests with the top ten.

General conclusions and limits of the study: Based on pairwise subsampling, the degree of clonotype sharing among donors was expected to be affected by sequencing depth. Even with the large sequencing depth, rarefaction of the sorted-subset datasets indicated that sequencing was incomplete. Sampling was restricted to blood, and TCR repertoires in tissues likely differ from the TCR repertoires found in blood. The small number of donors limited the genetic and exposure-history diversity represented. Compared with non-shared clonotypes, clonotypes shared by all four sorted-subset donors had higher generation probabilities. Estimated clonotype richness was generally larger for naive than for memory subsets. About 4.5% of naive CD4, 3.5% of naive CD8, around 2.3% of memory CD4, and approximately 0.4% of memory CD8 clonotypes were shared across four donors.

Donors were healthy HIV-negative adults with no recently reported acute infections or vaccinations. Every donor was a Caucasian adult living in Nashville, Tennessee, USA. CD4+ T cells were enriched through magnetic negative selection, after which naive cells were positively selected on CD45RA and the remaining negative fraction served as the memory subset. Blood was obtained by leukapheresis, after which PBMCs were separated by Ficoll-Histopaque density gradient centrifugation and cryopreserved in liquid nitrogen vapor phase. Analytical flow cytometry was used to check the purity and quantity of every magnetically sorted T cell population. Genomic DNA was isolated from every sorted fraction and measured by UV absorbance on a Nanodrop 2000c. The CDR3 has 11 amino acids, counting the end cysteine and phenylalanine. Just the 33-base CDR3 DNA is kept, in frame starting at base 1. The V and J ends are trimmed by 7 bases and 8 bases, leaving 11 bases between them. CDR1 and CDR2 (WNHNN, SYGVQD) derive from the germline V gene (reference sequence).

The sequence was obtained from a man aged 25-45 years in good health. The specimen sequenced was naive CD4+ T cells sorted from blood. Per the publication, the cell subset or site label means: CD45RA+ positively selected. Here the chain combines TRBV10-1 and TRBJ1-2, with the D gene uncertain. The DNA sequence follows: TGCGCCAGCAAAGAGGGTAAGGGCTACACCTTC. It is translated as CASKEGKGYTF.